The next 19 T cell receptor beta chains were all read from a single sample in a study of shared clonotypes between healthy human individuals. The protocol was immunoSEQ multiplex PCR, while the TCRdb copy is restricted to in-frame clones and leaves out a portion. The data hold about 2.1 million clones, with more than 85% observed a single time. Only CD45RO-negative cells positively selected for CCR7 counted as naive CD8 cells, so terminally differentiated effector memory CD45RA+ cells were excluded. The sample was naive CD8+ T cells from PBMCs. These TCRs come from a man aged 18 to 30 in good health. Some clones in this sample may be carry-over from other donors' samples.

The chain links TRBV9 to TRBJ1-1; D is perhaps TRBD1 (6 bases). V was pared by 5 bases and J by 4 bases, with 15 bases between. From germline, CDR1 is SGDLS and CDR2 YYNGEE. The CDR3 runs to 14 residues. The CDR3 DNA follows: TGTGCCAGCAGTCCGGACCGGGGGCTCACTGAAGCTTTCTTT. It yields the protein CASSPDRGLTEAFF. The variable domain in full, completed from reference TRBV9 and TRBJ1-1, reads DSGVTQTPKHLITATGQRVTLRCSPRSGDLSVYWYQQSLDQGLQFLIQYYNGEERAKGNILERFSAQQFPDLHSELNLSSLELGDSALYFCASSPDRGLTEAFFGQGTRLTVV.

The CDR3 is CASFPLGGEKSYNEQFF. The DNA of the CDR3 is TGTGCCAGCTTTCCCCTGGGAGGGGAGAAGTCCTACAATGAGCAGTTCTTC. The V call is TRBV27, the J call TRBJ2-1; 7 bases match TRBD2. The CDR3 is made up of 17 amino acids. The germline V gene encodes CDR1 MNHEY and CDR2 SMNVEV (reference sequence). V shed 8 bases and J 1 base; nucleotides not matched to a gene: 14.

The chain combines TRBV7-8 with TRBJ2-1; 7 bases match TRBD1. Trimming took 0 bases from V and 4 from J; bases not matched to a gene: 12. This CDR3 region has 18 residues. CDR1 and CDR2 from the germline V gene are SGHVS and FQNEAQ. The CDR3 sequence: CASSLARTGEKLYNEQFF. Here the CDR3 DNA reads TGTGCCAGCAGCTTAGCGCGAACAGGGGAGAAGTTATACAATGAGCAGTTCTTC.

This rearrangement joins TRBV10-3 to TRBJ2-5; D is unclear. CDR1 ENHRY and CDR2 SYGVKD come from the germline V gene. The CDR3 is made up of 13 amino acids. Trimming took off 6 bases at V and 2 bases at J, with 10 bases between the two ends. CDR3: CAIRNSLQETQYF. CDR3 coding DNA: TGTGCCATCAGGAACAGCCTACAAGAGACCCAGTACTTC.

This clone was seen once. The V and J genes are TRBV29-1 and TRBJ1-1; the D is unclear. The V gene's germline CDR1 is SQVTM and CDR2 ANQGSEA. Trimming pared 4 bases from V and 4 bases from J, leaving 16 bases between. The CDR3 sequence is 14 residues long. In DNA form, the CDR3 reads TGCAGCGTTGTGGGCGGGGAGGAGGGCACTGAAGCTTTCTTT. Translation gives CSVVGGEEGTEAFF.

The chain couples TRBV7-9 to TRBJ2-1; 9 positions agree with TRBD1. V gave up 6 bases and J gave up 5 bases; unmatched junction bases: 5. Germline assignment: CDR1 SEHNR and CDR2 FQNEAQ (reference sequence). The CDR3 sequence is 14 residues long. CDR3 sequence: CASRKDRGDNEQFF. The CDR3 DNA is TGTGCCAGCAGAAAGGACAGGGGTGACAATGAGCAGTTCTTC.

The rearrangement links TRBV28 to TRBJ2-7, with D unresolved. Germline CDR1 reads MDHEN; CDR2 reads SYDVKM. Trimming removed 3 bases at V and 0 bases at J, with 9 bases between. The CDR3 has 14 residues. CDR3 sequence (DNA): TGTGCCAGCAGTTTTCGGTTGAGCTCCTACGAGCAGTACTTC. The encoded protein is CASSFRLSSYEQYF.

This CDR3 is CASSLDERELNEQYF. CDR3 bases: TGTGCCAGCAGCTTGGATGAGCGGGAGCTGAACGAGCAGTACTTC. The J gene is TRBJ2-7, the V gene TRBV5-6; the match to TRBD2 covers 8 bases. In germline, CDR1 is SGHDT, CDR2 YYEEEE. This CDR3 spans 15 amino acids. The ends lost 0 bases at V and 5 bases at J; junction bases unmatched: 7.

A single count supports this clone. This sequence joins TRBV4-1 and TRBJ2-7; D uncertain. Trimming took off 2 bases at V and 3 bases at J, with 11 bases between the two ends. This CDR3 has 14 amino acids. Germline V CDR1 and CDR2: MGHRA, YSYEKL. The CDR3 sequence is CASSQLAPDYEQYF. The CDR3 bases are TGCGCCAGCAGCCAACTGGCGCCGGACTACGAGCAGTACTTC.

This chain's CDR3 is CASSAAGAGDTEAFF. In DNA, the CDR3 is TGTGCCAGCAGCGCAGCGGGGGCTGGGGACACTGAAGCTTTCTTT. The genes are TRBV9 and TRBJ1-1; maybe TRBD1 (6 bases). Germline V gene data show CDR1 as SGDLS and CDR2 as YYNGEE. Trimming removed 3 bases at V and 3 bases at J, with 15 bases between. The CDR3 sequence is 15 residues long.

The V and J genes are TRBV7-9 and TRBJ2-1; D is uncertain. Germline V gene data show CDR1 as SEHNR and CDR2 as FQNEAQ (reference sequence). This CDR3 has 13 amino acids. The V end was cut by 1 base, the J end by 9 bases, with 10 bases between. The CDR3 region has the DNA TGTGCCAGCAGCTTAGGCCTCCCAATTGAGCAGTTCTTC. This codes for CASSLGLPIEQFF.

Concerning this clone: This same CDR3 is encoded by further DNA sequences in the sample. J is TRBJ2-7 and V is TRBV5-1, with 8 bases matching TRBD1. Germline V CDR1 and CDR2: SGHRS, YFSETQ. CDR3 size: 14 residues. Trimming cost V 4 bases and J 2 bases; bases outside gene matches: 5. The CDR3 DNA sequence: TGCGCCAGCAGCAGTGGACAGGGCCCCTACGAGCAGTACTTC. Amino acids: CASSSGQGPYEQYF.

This clone appeared once. The V call is TRBV28, the J call TRBJ1-5; TRBD1 agrees at 9 bases. CDR1 MDHEN and CDR2 SYDVKM come from the germline V gene. V was pared by 7 bases and J by 3 bases, with 4 bases of the junction left unmatched. This CDR3 region has 14 residues. In nucleotides, the CDR3 is TGTGCCAGCATTCGGGACAGGGTCAATCAGCCCCAGCATTTT. This encodes CASIRDRVNQPQHF.

With respect to this clone: Other DNA sequences in the same sample also yield this CDR3. The chain has TRBV30 and TRBJ1-2; D not resolved. Germline V gives CDR1 GTSNPN, CDR2 SVGIG (reference sequence). V was trimmed by 3 bases and J by 8 bases, leaving 7 bases between them. The CDR3 loop spans 10 amino acids. The CDR3 loop reads CAWRGRGYTF. The CDR3 coding sequence is TGTGCCTGGAGGGGAAGGGGCTACACCTTC.

The rearrangement links TRBV6-1 to TRBJ2-7; D uncertain. The CDR3 is made up of 17 amino acids. Germline values: CDR1 MNHNS, CDR2 SASEGT. V dropped 2 bases and J dropped 6 bases, with 23 bases sitting between them. The CDR3 DNA sequence: TGTGCCAGCAGTGAACCAACGATGACACGGATCGCAGGCGAGCAGTACTTC. Its protein is CASSEPTMTRIAGEQYF.

The chain joins TRBV9 to TRBJ2-7; maybe TRBD2 (5 bases). The CDR3 extends over 15 amino acids. Trimming stripped 3 bases from V and 3 bases from J, with 16 bases between. CDR1 is SGDLS and CDR2 is YYNGEE in the germline V gene. Here the CDR3 reads CASSGGHGEGYEQYF. CDR3 nucleotide sequence: TGTGCCAGCAGCGGAGGTCACGGGGAAGGCTACGAGCAGTACTTC.

This chain uses TRBV4-1 with TRBJ2-5; 7 bases are a match to TRBD2. The CDR3 runs 17 residues. Germline V gives CDR1 MGHRA, CDR2 YSYEKL. With V trimmed by 2 bases and J by 1 base, 10 bases remained unmatched. The CDR3 region is CASSQRSGSGVQETQYF. CDR3 in DNA: TGCGCCAGCAGCCAAAGAAGTGGCAGCGGGGTCCAAGAGACCCAGTACTTC.

The chain has TRBV5-1 and TRBJ2-7, with 8 bases fitting TRBD1. The CDR3 runs to 17 residues. Germline CDR1 is SGHRS and CDR2 is YFSETQ. Trimming removed 0 bases from V and 3 bases from J; junction bases left unmatched: 11. Here the CDR3 DNA reads TGCGCCAGCAGCTTGGCGGGGCCGGGACAGGATTTCTACGAGCAGTACTTC. It specifies CASSLAGPGQDFYEQYF.

V usage is TRBV5-6 and J usage is TRBJ2-5; D is perhaps TRBD2 (6 bases). Trimming took off 3 bases at V and 7 bases at J, with 16 bases between the two ends. Germline V gene lookup returns CDR1 SGHDT and CDR2 YYEEEE. CDR3 size: 14 residues. This CDR3 reads CASSSDQVEGTQYF. The CDR3 DNA reads as TGTGCCAGCAGCTCCGACCAGGTGGAGGGGACCCAGTACTTC.